This T cell receptor (beta chain) is from a study of OX40 agonist ivuxolimab in advanced cancers. In terms of the full investigation: Ivuxolimab, which targeted the costimulatory receptor OX40 (CD134), was an agonistic, fully human IgG2 monoclonal antibody. Of the roughly 51 patients in dose escalation, some 19 had hepatocellular carcinoma, around 15 had melanoma, 9 had renal cell carcinoma and 9 had head and neck cancer. The paper covers the monotherapy dose-escalation part of the phase I ivuxolimab trial, which included N ≈ 57 patients. Prior anti-PD-1, anti-PD-L1 or anti-CTLA-4 therapy was permitted, and approximately 40% of dose-escalation patients had received checkpoint inhibitors. Partial responses occurred in three dose-escalation patients, of whom one had hepatocellular carcinoma and two had cutaneous melanoma. A male proportion of roughly 80% and a mean age of about 60 years, ranging from roughly 23 to 90, were recorded for the dose-escalation cohort. Peripheral TCRbeta sequencing aimed to test whether ivuxolimab altered TCR sequence diversity and caused clonal T-cell expansion. Intravenous ivuxolimab was administered to patients every 2 weeks at six dose levels: 0.01, 0.1, 0.3, 1.5, 3 and 10 mg/kg. The research as a whole found: Low levels of normalized T-cell clonal expansion were also seen in some patients who did not respond. After ivuxolimab, expanded clones were on average more numerous among CD8+ T cells than among CD4+ T cells. The antigen specificity of the peripheral T cells that underwent clonal expansion was not determined. Clonal expansion of both CD4+ and CD8+ blood T cells was observed from baseline to week 6 at doses 0.1 to 3.0 mg/kg. Partial responders in the 0.1-3.0 mg/kg groups had among the lowest normalized peripheral clonal expansion, especially among CD8+ T cells.

Genomic DNA was isolated from the sorted cells so that the TCRbeta CDR3 region could be sequenced. The immunoSEQ Assay was used to sequence the TCRbeta CDR3 regions. As stored in TCRdb, this immuneACCESS dataset retains in-frame rearrangements with V and J assigned. A fraction of the clones does not appear; measured against another copy, unresolved V genes explain less than half of the discrepancy, and the remainder lacks a known reason. This sample is represented by 45,000 or so clones; approximately 86% of them were singletons. The ten largest clones add up to about 10% of the sample. V gives up 3 bases and J gives up 2 bases, and the segment between their germline ends measures 20 bases. The CDR3 runs 17 amino acids, cysteine and phenylalanine included. Only CDR3 DNA remains: 51 bases, in frame from the first base. In the germline V gene, CDR1 corresponds to SGDLS and CDR2 to YYNGEE. Turning to this clone: What antigen it recognizes has not been identified. Per-base quality was not reported, and no clone a single base away is much larger than it.

The trial excluded patients who had a history of autoimmune disease or who were on systemic immunosuppression. In every dose cohort, peripheral blood was drawn for TCR sequencing at baseline, cycle 4 day 1, and cycle 7 day 1. The samples were taken from a phase I, first-in-human, multicenter, open-label dose-escalation trial of ivuxolimab. The trial enrolled adults with locally advanced or metastatic head and neck squamous cell, hepatocellular, melanoma or renal cell carcinoma. CD4+ and CD8+ T cells were sorted separately from peripheral blood before TCR sequencing. The receptor comes from an adult with an advanced solid tumor such as melanoma, head and neck, liver or kidney cancer. The material was CD4+ or CD8+ T cells sorted from blood, obtained in a trial of the OX40 agonist ivuxolimab. The chain employs TRBV9 and TRBJ1-2; the D gene is possibly TRBD1, with 6 bases matching. The CDR3 protein is CASSGLDSANENYGYTF. The DNA sequence is TGTGCCAGCAGCGGATTGGACAGCGCGAACGAGAACTATGGCTACACCTTC.